A selection of T cell receptor beta chains follows, all from one sample in a study of blood T cell repertoires in COVID-19. Measured with immunoSEQ multiplex PCR; TCRdb has only the in-frame clones, and not every one. This table has some 370,000 clones, nearly 90% appearing once. Material for sequencing was peripheral blood. The receptor set was obtained from a man aged 18 to 35 with active or convalescent COVID-19. The CDR3 runs from the conserved cysteine through the conserved F or W. The D gene is left open where the match is weak.

J gene	D gene	V gene	CDR3 protein	CDR3 DNA
TRBJ2-7	NA	TRBV29-1	CSVDAGPLDEQYF	TGCAGCGTTGACGCGGGTCCACTTGACGAGCAGTACTTC
TRBJ1-5	NA	TRBV6-2/TRBV6-3	CASSQGAYSNQPQHF	TGTGCCAGCAGCCAAGGGGCGTATAGCAATCAGCCCCAGCATTTT
TRBJ2-1	TRBD2	TRBV5-8	CASSLAVGLAFNEQFF	TGTGCCAGCAGCTTGGCCGTGGGACTAGCGTTCAATGAGCAGTTCTTC
TRBJ2-3	NA	TRBV20-1	CSASVGPTDTQYF	TGCAGTGCTAGTGTGGGGCCCACAGATACGCAGTATTTT
TRBJ2-3	NA	TRBV12-3/TRBV12-4	CASSGATDTQYF	TGTGCCAGCAGTGGGGCCACAGATACGCAGTATTTT
TRBJ2-1	TRBD1	TRBV9	CASSVEGQGNNEQFF	TGTGCCAGCAGCGTAGAAGGACAGGGTAACAATGAGCAGTTCTTC
TRBJ2-7	TRBD1	TRBV6-5	CASSRDRSYEQYF	TGTGCCAGCAGCCGGGACAGATCCTACGAGCAGTACTTC
TRBJ1-5	NA	TRBV19	CASSIGRGGSSNQPQHF	TGTGCCAGTAGTATAGGCCGGGGGGGGAGTAGCAATCAGCCCCAGCATTTT
TRBJ2-1	TRBD2	TRBV7-3	CASSLGSGSYEQFF	TGTGCCAGCAGCTTAGGGAGCGGGAGTTATGAGCAGTTCTTC
TRBJ1-4	NA	TRBV7-3	CASSLRGRPNEKLFF	TGTGCCAGCAGCTTAAGAGGCAGACCTAATGAAAAACTGTTTTTT
TRBJ2-7	TRBD1	TRBV5-4	CASSGGQGAREQYF	TGTGCCAGCAGCGGGGGACAGGGGGCGAGGGAGCAGTACTTC
TRBJ1-1	TRBD1	TRBV27	CASSLDRGWTEAFF	TGTGCCAGCAGTCTCGACAGGGGATGGACTGAAGCTTTCTTT
TRBJ2-1	TRBD2	TRBV4-1	CASRRTSGGALSYNEQFF	TGCGCCAGCAGGCGAACTAGCGGGGGGGCCCTTTCCTACAATGAGCAGTTCTTC
TRBJ2-3	NA	TRBV6-5	CASRPEGAGTDTQYF	TGTGCCAGCAGGCCTGAAGGGGCGGGCACAGATACGCAGTATTTT
TRBJ2-3	TRBD2	TRBV11-3	CASSRGGLAEKDTQYF	TGTGCCAGCAGCCGGGGGGGGCTAGCGGAAAAAGATACGCAGTATTTT
TRBJ1-4	NA	TRBV5-6	CASSLVGGEDEKLFF	TGTGCCAGCAGCTTGGTTGGGGGCGAGGATGAAAAACTGTTTTTT
TRBJ2-6	NA	TRBV18	CASSPLEGRVGANVLTF	TGTGCCAGCTCACCACTAGAAGGCAGGGTGGGGGCCAACGTCCTGACTTTC
TRBJ2-7	NA	TRBV4-1	CASSQSGSYEQYF	TGCGCCAGCAGCCAATCCGGGTCCTACGAGCAGTACTTC
TRBJ2-5	TRBD2	TRBV5-8	CASSAMGRERETQYF	TGTGCCAGCAGCGCCATGGGGCGGGAGAGAGAGACCCAGTACTTC
TRBJ2-7	NA	TRBV18	CASSPSVQGGYEQYF	TGTGCCAGCTCACCATCCGTTCAAGGCGGATACGAGCAGTACTTC